This is a list of T cell receptor beta chains from one sample in a study of blood T cell repertoires in COVID-19. Using immunoSEQ multiplex PCR, the repertoire was profiled, and TCRdb retains in-frame clones only, with some absent. The data show approximately 150,000 clones, with 81% seen just once and 9.5% to 12% held by the top ten. Sequencing used peripheral blood. The receptors here all came from a man between 60 and 70 years old with active or convalescent COVID-19. The CDR3 runs from the conserved cysteine through the conserved F or W. The order of the fields is V gene, CDR3 length, clone size, J gene, D gene, CDR3 protein, CDR3 DNA. A D gene is named only where the DNA matches it firmly. Size values are once, few and many counts, or a class for expanded clones, and some rows have none.

V gene: TRBV27
CDR3 length: 14
clone size: once
J gene: TRBJ2-5
D gene: NA
CDR3 protein: CASRLQGGPETQYF
CDR3 DNA: TGTGCCAGCAGACTACAGGGGGGGCCGGAGACCCAGTACTTC

V gene: TRBV3-1/TRBV3-2
CDR3 length: 12
clone size: NA
J gene: TRBJ2-1
D gene: NA
CDR3 protein: CASSQRAGEQFF
CDR3 DNA: TGTGCCAGCAGCCAACGGGCGGGTGAGCAGTTCTTC

V gene: TRBV3-1/TRBV3-2
CDR3 length: 13
clone size: NA
J gene: TRBJ2-7
D gene: NA
CDR3 protein: CASSQETRLEQYF
CDR3 DNA: TGTGCCAGCAGCCAAGAAACCAGGCTCGAGCAGTACTTC

V gene: TRBV3-1/TRBV3-2
CDR3 length: 14
clone size: NA
J gene: TRBJ1-2
D gene: TRBD1
CDR3 protein: CASSRADRDQGYTF
CDR3 DNA: TGTGCCAGCAGCCGCGCCGACAGGGATCAGGGCTACACCTTC

V gene: TRBV6-1
CDR3 length: 14
clone size: few
J gene: TRBJ2-7
D gene: NA
CDR3 protein: CASSEPGHRYEQYF
CDR3 DNA: TGTGCCAGCAGTGAGCCGGGACACCGCTACGAGCAGTACTTC

V gene: TRBV9
CDR3 length: 14
clone size: NA
J gene: TRBJ1-1
D gene: NA
CDR3 protein: CASSVVPENTEAFF
CDR3 DNA: TGTGCCAGCAGCGTAGTACCAGAGAACACTGAAGCTTTCTTT

V gene: TRBV29-1
CDR3 length: 13
clone size: NA
J gene: TRBJ1-5
D gene: NA
CDR3 protein: CSVLLRDNQPQHF
CDR3 DNA: TGCAGCGTTCTTCTCCGGGACAATCAGCCCCAGCATTTT

V gene: TRBV9
CDR3 length: 15
clone size: NA
J gene: TRBJ2-1
D gene: TRBD2
CDR3 protein: CASSPTSGAYNEQFF
CDR3 DNA: TGTGCCAGCAGCCCGACTAGCGGGGCGTACAATGAGCAGTTCTTC

V gene: TRBV6-5
CDR3 length: 15
clone size: NA
J gene: TRBJ2-7
D gene: NA
CDR3 protein: CASSSGRDRAVKQYF
CDR3 DNA: TGTGCCAGCAGTTCTGGGCGGGACAGAGCAGTCAAGCAGTACTTC

V gene: TRBV6-5
CDR3 length: 13
clone size: NA
J gene: TRBJ1-1
D gene: NA
CDR3 protein: CASSYSLGGEAFF
CDR3 DNA: TGTGCCAGCAGTTACTCCTTAGGGGGTGAAGCTTTCTTT

V gene: TRBV6-6
CDR3 length: 15
clone size: NA
J gene: TRBJ2-7
D gene: NA
CDR3 protein: CASSYSAGGSYEQYF
CDR3 DNA: TGTGCCAGCAGTTACTCGGCAGGGGGGTCCTACGAGCAGTACTTC

V gene: TRBV6-6
CDR3 length: 16
clone size: NA
J gene: TRBJ1-6
D gene: TRBD1
CDR3 protein: CASRLSGQGKNSPLHF
CDR3 DNA: TGTGCCAGCAGACTCTCCGGACAGGGGAAGAATTCACCCCTCCACTTT

V gene: TRBV7-3
CDR3 length: 18
clone size: NA
J gene: TRBJ2-2
D gene: TRBD1
CDR3 protein: CASSLVGRGSTNTGELFF
CDR3 DNA: TGTGCCAGCAGCTTAGTTGGCAGGGGGTCAACAAACACCGGGGAGCTGTTTTTT

V gene: TRBV9
CDR3 length: 17
clone size: NA
J gene: TRBJ2-1
D gene: NA
CDR3 protein: CASSVFSGGGNYNEQFF
CDR3 DNA: TGTGCCAGCAGCGTGTTTTCTGGCGGGGGCAATTACAATGAGCAGTTCTTC

V gene: TRBV7-2
CDR3 length: 17
clone size: NA
J gene: TRBJ2-2
D gene: TRBD2
CDR3 protein: CASSRGTSGRNTGELFF
CDR3 DNA: TGTGCCAGCAGCCGCGGGACTAGCGGGCGGAACACCGGGGAGCTGTTTTTT

V gene: TRBV3-1/TRBV3-2
CDR3 length: 17
clone size: NA
J gene: TRBJ2-6
D gene: NA
CDR3 protein: CASSQDSVSTGANVLTF
CDR3 DNA: TGTGCCAGCAGCCAAGATTCGGTGTCTACCGGGGCCAACGTCCTGACTTTC

V gene: TRBV15
CDR3 length: 19
clone size: NA
J gene: TRBJ2-6
D gene: TRBD1
CDR3 protein: CATSEEGTGGSSGANVLTF
CDR3 DNA: TGTGCCACCAGCGAGGAGGGGACAGGGGGCTCCTCTGGGGCCAACGTCCTGACTTTC

V gene: TRBV7-2
CDR3 length: 15
clone size: NA
J gene: TRBJ2-4
D gene: NA
CDR3 protein: CASSLDFSAENIQYF
CDR3 DNA: TGTGCCAGCAGCTTAGATTTTAGTGCGGAAAACATTCAGTACTTC

V gene: TRBV5-1
CDR3 length: 14
clone size: NA
J gene: TRBJ1-4
D gene: NA
CDR3 protein: CASSSTGAGEKLFF
CDR3 DNA: TGCGCCAGCAGCTCGACAGGAGCTGGAGAAAAACTGTTTTTT

V gene: TRBV5-4
CDR3 length: 15
clone size: NA
J gene: TRBJ2-3
D gene: NA
CDR3 protein: CASSGEAASTDTQYF
CDR3 DNA: TGTGCCAGCAGCGGTGAGGCGGCAAGCACAGATACGCAGTATTTT

V gene: TRBV2
CDR3 length: 16
clone size: NA
J gene: TRBJ2-2
D gene: TRBD1
CDR3 protein: CASNTGTGGNTGELFF
CDR3 DNA: TGTGCCAGCAACACCGGGACAGGGGGTAACACCGGGGAGCTGTTTTTT

V gene: TRBV7-7
CDR3 length: 15
clone size: NA
J gene: TRBJ2-5
D gene: NA
CDR3 protein: CASSPDIRQAETQYF
CDR3 DNA: TGTGCCAGCAGCCCGGACATTCGCCAGGCGGAGACCCAGTACTTC

V gene: TRBV9
CDR3 length: 15
clone size: once
J gene: TRBJ2-2
D gene: NA
CDR3 protein: CASSVGQGRTGELFF
CDR3 DNA: TGTGCCAGCAGCGTAGGGCAGGGGCGAACCGGGGAGCTGTTTTTT